The 20 T cell receptor beta chains in this list originate from one sample, sequenced in a study of blood T cell repertoires in COVID-19. Sequencing used immunoSEQ multiplex PCR; TCRdb keeps in-frame clones, though not all of them. This sample has approximately 260,000 clones, with 80% to 90% found just once. The sample was PBMCs or T cells enriched from blood (not recorded which). All receptors derive from a woman between 45 and 65 years old who had been exposed to COVID-19.

This clone was recorded once. The chain links TRBV11-2 to TRBJ2-1; TRBD1 is a possible D gene (6 bases). Between the trimmed V and J ends, which lost 5 bases and 3 bases, there was a span of 14 bases. The length of the CDR3 is 15 residues. CDR1 is SGHAT and CDR2 is FQNNGV in the germline V gene. CDR3 in amino acids: CASSLSTGDYNEQFF. The CDR3 DNA reads TGTGCCAGCAGCCTGTCGACAGGCGACTACAATGAGCAGTTCTTC. Filled out from reference TRBV11-2 and TRBJ2-1, the complete variable domain reads EAGVAQSPRYKIIEKRQSVAFWCNPISGHATLYWYQQILGQGPKLLIQFQNNGVVDDSQLPKDRFSAERLKGVDSTLKIQPAKLEDSAVYLCASSLSTGDYNEQFFGPGTRLTVL.

This clone has just one count. The chain is built from TRBV4-2 and TRBJ1-6; 9 bases match TRBD1. Unmatched junction bases numbered 3, after V lost 0 bases and J lost 6 bases. The germline V gene has CDR1 LGHNA and CDR2 YNFKEQ. CDR3 length: 16 amino acids. CDR3 in DNA: TGTGCCAGCAGCCAAGATATGGGACAGGGTAATTCACCCCTCCACTTT. This codes for CASSQDMGQGNSPLHF.

The rearrangement uses TRBV4-2 and TRBJ1-6; no definite D call. This CDR3 spans 14 amino acids. V lost 1 base, J lost 9 bases, and 10 bases lay in between. Germline-derived CDR1 and CDR2 are LGHNA and YNFKEQ. CDR3 residues: CASSQGAGSSPLHF. The CDR3 DNA is TGTGCCAGCAGCCAAGGGGCGGGGAGTTCACCCCTCCACTTT.

V is TRBV28 and J is TRBJ1-4; D may be TRBD1 (5 bases). Germline V gives CDR1 MDHEN, CDR2 SYDVKM. There are 16 residues in the CDR3. Trimming cost V 3 bases and J 7 bases, with 18 bases left between them. CDR3 in amino acids: CASSLRTVGRGEKLFF. CDR3 DNA sequence: TGTGCCAGCAGTTTGAGGACCGTCGGGAGGGGTGAAAAACTGTTTTTT.

The chain recombines TRBV2 with TRBJ2-2; 7 positions match TRBD1. V shed 7 bases and J 0 bases; nucleotides not matched to a gene: 5. The CDR3 loop spans 15 amino acids. Germline loops: CDR1 SNHLY, CDR2 FYNNEI. In DNA, the CDR3 is TGTGCCAGCAAGCGGCAGGGGGCGAACACCGGGGAGCTGTTTTTT. Amino acid sequence: CASKRQGANTGELFF.

The rearrangement uses TRBV7-8 and TRBJ1-6; 9 positions agree with TRBD1. The CDR3 spans 15 residues. Germline V gives CDR1 SGHVS, CDR2 FQNEAQ. Trimming removed 8 bases from V and 3 bases from J; junction bases left unmatched: 5. CDR3 amino acids: CASQGTGSYNSPLHF. For the CDR3, the DNA is TGTGCCAGCCAGGGGACAGGGAGCTATAATTCACCCCTCCACTTT. The full variable domain, with the rest looked up from reference TRBV7-8 and TRBJ1-6, is GAGVSQSPRYKVAKRGQDVALRCDPISGHVSLFWYQQALGQGPEFLTYFQNEAQLDKSGLPSDRFFAERPEGSVSTLKIQRTQQEDSAVYLCASQGTGSYNSPLHFGNGTRLTVT.

V is TRBV19 and J is TRBJ2-7; TRBD1 matches 7 bases. Germline lookup yields CDR1 LNHDA and CDR2 SQIVND (reference sequence). The CDR3 length is 16 residues. V was pared by 1 base and J by 2 bases, with 8 bases of the junction left unmatched. DNA of the CDR3: TGTGCCAGTAGTATAGCTGTTACAGGGACAGCCTACGAGCAGTACTTC. Translating it yields CASSIAVTGTAYEQYF.

The chain employs TRBV5-4 and TRBJ1-2; TRBD1 agrees at 9 bases. Unmatched junction bases numbered 10, after V lost 2 bases and J lost 8 bases. The CDR3 loop spans 15 amino acids. Germline lookup yields CDR1 SGHNT and CDR2 YYREEE (reference sequence). For the CDR3, the DNA is TGTGCCAGCAGCTTAGGACAGGGGACTACTATCGGCTACACCTTC. This translates into CASSLGQGTTIGYTF. Drawing the rest from reference TRBV5-4 and TRBJ1-2, the complete variable domain is ETGVTQSPTHLIKTRGQQVTLRCSSQSGHNTVSWYQQALGQGPQFIFQYYREEENGRGNFPPRFSGLQFPNYSSELNVNALELDDSALYLCASSLGQGTTIGYTFGSGTRLTVV.

In the case of this clone: Other DNA variants within this sample encode the same CDR3. The V gene is TRBV11-2, the J gene TRBJ1-1; TRBD1 aligns across 7 bases. This CDR3 is 13 amino acids long. Germline assignment: CDR1 SGHAT and CDR2 FQNNGV. J was trimmed by 3 bases and V by 3 bases; bases with no gene match: 1. The CDR3 sequence: CASSLGQYTEAFF. The CDR3 region has the DNA TGTGCCAGCAGCTTGGGACAGTACACTGAAGCTTTCTTT.

The chain combines TRBV5-8 with TRBJ2-2; perhaps TRBD1 as D (5 bases). CDR3 length: 18 amino acids. Trimming took 0 bases from V and 2 from J, leaving 17 bases between them. The germline gives CDR1 SGHTS, CDR2 YDEGEE. CDR3 residues: CASSLGPDNYINTGELFF. CDR3 DNA: TGTGCCAGCAGCTTGGGACCGGACAACTATATCAACACCGGGGAGCTGTTTTTT.

This clone showed up just once. The V gene is TRBV28, the J gene TRBJ1-1; D uncertain. Germline V gene lookup returns CDR1 MDHEN and CDR2 SYDVKM. V shed 5 bases and J shed 2 bases, with 12 bases lying between them. CDR3 length: 14 amino acids. The CDR3 DNA sequence: TGTGCCAGCAGTCCCCCTCGGGATAACACTGAAGCTTTCTTT. Its protein is CASSPPRDNTEAFF.

V gene TRBV12-3 or TRBV12-4 combines with J gene TRBJ2-7; D is ambiguous. Trimming shortened V by 4 bases and J by 6 bases, and 7 bases separated the two germline ends. The CDR3 is 11 residues long. CDR3 in DNA: TGTGCCAGCAGTTCAGGTGGCGAGCAGTACTTC. Translated, it gives CASSSGGEQYF.

In its sample, this clone was seen many times. The genes are TRBV12-5 and TRBJ2-1, with TRBD1 matching over 9 bases. J gave up 6 bases and V 6 bases, and 6 bases lay outside the gene matches. Germline-derived CDR1 and CDR2 are LGHNT and FRNRAP. The CDR3 contains 14 residues. The CDR3 loop is CASGQNRGPNEQFF. CDR3 in DNA: TGTGCTAGTGGACAGAACAGGGGGCCCAATGAGCAGTTCTTC.

This clone was picked up a small number of times. V gene TRBV7-9 combines with J gene TRBJ1-4; 8 bases agree with TRBD1. CDR3 size: 16 residues. The V segment lost 5 bases and the J segment 7 bases; nucleotides outside the gene matches: 12. Germline CDR1 and CDR2: SEHNR and FQNEAQ (reference sequence). The CDR3 sequence: CASSLAVGTGSEKLFF. The CDR3 DNA is TGTGCCAGCAGCCTCGCCGTTGGGACAGGTAGTGAAAAACTGTTTTTT.

The chain links TRBV10-3 to TRBJ1-1, with a possible D match to TRBD1 (5 bases). In germline, CDR1 is ENHRY, CDR2 SYGVKD. The CDR3 runs to 15 residues. V shed 0 bases and J shed 5 bases, with 13 bases lying between them. The CDR3 bases are TGTGCCATCAGTGAGTCGGCAGGTAAGGGGACTGAAGCTTTCTTT. It specifies CAISESAGKGTEAFF.

The V and J genes are TRBV20-1 and TRBJ1-2; TRBD1 agrees at 7 bases. Germline values: CDR1 DFQATT, CDR2 SNEGSKA (reference sequence). J was trimmed by 7 bases and V by 5 bases; bases with no gene match: 4. CDR3 length: 11 amino acids. CDR3 bases: TGCAGTGCTTTCGACAGGGCTGGCTACACCTTC. Translating gives CSAFDRAGYTF.

This rearrangement joins TRBV5-1 to TRBJ2-3, with a possible D match to TRBD2 (7 bases). Trimming pared 6 bases from V and 6 bases from J, leaving 20 bases between. Germline V gene data show CDR1 as SGHRS and CDR2 as YFSETQ. The CDR3 spans 15 residues. DNA for the CDR3: TGCGCCAGCAAGGGCGGAGGGGGGGCCCGGGATACGCAGTATTTT. Translating it yields CASKGGGGARDTQYF.

The chain combines TRBV5-1 with TRBJ2-2; 7 bases line up with TRBD1. Germline CDR1 SGHRS, CDR2 YFSETQ. V dropped 4 bases and J dropped 1; count of bases not matched to a gene: 4. The CDR3 has 15 residues. The CDR3 reads CASSIGTVNTGELFF. The CDR3 nucleotides are TGCGCCAGCAGCATAGGGACAGTGAACACCGGGGAGCTGTTTTTT. Full variable domain (remainder filled in from reference TRBV5-1 and TRBJ2-2): KAGVTQTPRYLIKTRGQQVTLSCSPISGHRSVSWYQQTPGQGLQFLFEYFSETQRNKGNFPGRFSGRQFSNSRSEMNVSTLELGDSALYLCASSIGTVNTGELFFGEGSRLTVL.

This clone was detected only once. The V call is TRBV6-5, the J call TRBJ1-1; D is ambiguous. Germline V CDR1 and CDR2: MNHEY, SVGAGI. Trimming removed 7 bases from V and 0 bases from J, with 9 bases in between. The CDR3 contains 13 residues. Here the CDR3 DNA reads TGTGCCAGCATATTAACGGTGAACACTGAAGCTTTCTTT. Translation: CASILTVNTEAFF.

The genes are TRBV2 and TRBJ2-1, with D possibly matching TRBD2 (5 bases). Germline CDR1 reads SNHLY; CDR2 reads FYNNEI. With 2 bases removed from V and 10 bases from J, the gap between germline ends came to 12 bases. The CDR3 length is 13 residues. CDR3 DNA sequence: TGTGCCAGCAGTGAAACCGACGGAGGAGAGCAGTTCTTC. Translating gives CASSETDGGEQFF.